The 21 T cell receptor beta chains reported below all come from one sample, sequenced in a study of shared clonotypes between healthy human individuals (dated by TCRdb to the early 2020s). The method was the immunoSEQ multiplex PCR assay. In TCRdb, the immuneACCESS table is reduced to in-frame sequences with V and J assigned. These tables do not hold every clone; where another copy was compared, an unresolved V gene accounts for under half, and the others remain unexplained. This sample is represented by more than 550,000 clones; under 95% of them were singletons. The top ten clones comprise 24% of the sample. CD8 naive samples were CD45RO-negative cells positively selected for CCR7, giving a CD45RA+CCR7+ population that excluded TemRA cells. Material for sequencing was naive CD8+ T cells sorted from blood. Per the publication, the cell subset or site label means: CD45RA+CCR7+. Receptors originate from a man under 40 in good health.

V is TRBV4-2 and J is TRBJ2-7, with D hard to call. CDR1 is LGHNA and CDR2 is YNFKEQ in the germline V gene. The ends were cut back, 3 bases at V and 4 bases at J, with 10 bases in the middle. The CDR3 runs 13 residues. Written as DNA, the CDR3 is TGTGCCAGCAGCCAGGGCAGAGAATACGAGCAGTACTTC. Translation gives CASSQGREYEQYF.

J is TRBJ2-1 and V is TRBV27, with TRBD2 identical over 8 bases. The CDR3 runs to 13 residues. Germline CDR1 reads MNHEY; CDR2 reads SMNVEV (reference sequence). V was pared by 3 bases and J by 9 bases, with 4 bases of the junction left unmatched. The chain's CDR3 is CASSLYLAGEQFF. The CDR3 DNA sequence: TGTGCCAGCAGTTTGTACCTAGCGGGTGAGCAGTTCTTC.

The V and J genes are TRBV28 and TRBJ1-1, with a weak D call TRBD1 (5 bases). Trimming took off 3 bases at V and 3 bases at J, with 8 bases between the two ends. CDR3 length: 13 amino acids. Germline CDR1 MDHEN, CDR2 SYDVKM. As DNA, the CDR3 is TGTGCCAGCAGTTTTAGGGGTCACACTGAAGCTTTCTTT. Translating gives CASSFRGHTEAFF. The variable domain in full, with the rest retrieved from reference TRBV28 and TRBJ1-1, is DVKVTQSSRYLVKRTGEKVFLECVQDMDHENMFWYRQDPGLGLRLIYFSYDVKMKEKGDIPEGYSVSREKKERFSLILESASTNQTSMYLCASSFRGHTEAFFGQGTRLTVV.

The J gene is TRBJ2-7, the V gene TRBV19; D perhaps matches TRBD2 (5 bases). The CDR3 consists of 14 residues. CDR1 and CDR2 (germline): LNHDA, SQIVND (reference sequence). Trimming pared 3 bases from V and 0 bases from J, leaving 9 bases between. CDR3 sequence: CASSIFGDSYEQYF. CDR3 nucleotides: TGTGCCAGTAGTATCTTCGGGGACTCCTACGAGCAGTACTTC.

The chain joins TRBV5-1 to TRBJ2-5, with D possibly TRBD2 on 6 matching bases. Germline CDR1 is SGHRS and CDR2 is YFSETQ. The CDR3 sequence is 17 residues long. The V gene lost 4 bases and the J gene lost 0 bases, with 19 bases spanning the gap. CDR3 residues: CASSAGLGGGYQETQYF. The CDR3 DNA reads as TGCGCCAGCAGCGCGGGACTTGGTGGGGGGTACCAAGAGACCCAGTACTTC.

This chain joins TRBV7-8 and TRBJ2-7; D gene uncertain. V lost 3 bases to trimming and J lost 6 bases, with 9 bases between them. The V gene's germline CDR1 is SGHVS and CDR2 FQNEAQ. The CDR3 spans 12 residues. The DNA of the CDR3 is TGTGCCAGCAGCTTGGACCTTACCGAGCAGTACTTC. It is translated as CASSLDLTEQYF.

The gene calls are TRBV7-4 and TRBJ1-1; D is unclear. This CDR3 contains 9 residues. Germline assignment: CDR1 SGHVT and CDR2 SQSDAQ. V gave up 9 bases and J gave up 6 bases, with 5 bases separating them. The CDR3 protein is CARDAEAFF. The DNA of the CDR3 is TGTGCCAGAGATGCTGAAGCTTTCTTT.

The chain recombines TRBV5-8 with TRBJ2-1; D is undetermined. Trimming cost V 1 base and J 8 bases, with 19 bases left between them. Germline CDR1 reads SGHTS; CDR2 reads YDEGEE. This CDR3 is 16 amino acids long. CDR3 sequence (DNA): TGTGCCAGCAGCTTGAGGCTAGACCCAATCGAGGATGAGCAGTTCTTC. Its protein is CASSLRLDPIEDEQFF.

The rearrangement uses TRBV7-9 and TRBJ2-4; TRBD2 aligns across 12 bases. The CDR3 is made up of 19 amino acids. Germline CDR1 is SEHNR and CDR2 is FQNEAQ (reference sequence). V was pared by 8 bases and J by 6 bases, with 20 bases of the junction left unmatched. CDR3 protein: CASGASSGRESLGGNIQYF. CDR3 nucleotides: TGTGCCAGCGGAGCGTCTAGCGGGAGGGAATCCCTTGGTGGAAACATTCAGTACTTC. Full variable domain (rest looked up from reference TRBV7-9 and TRBJ2-4): DTGVSQNPRHKITKRGQNVTFRCDPISEHNRLYWYRQTLGQGPEFLTYFQNEAQLEKSRLLSDRFSAERPKGSFSTLEIQRTEQGDSAMYLCASGASSGRESLGGNIQYFGAGTRLSVL.

V and J are TRBV19 and TRBJ2-4; TRBD1 matches 11 bases. The V and J ends lost 3 bases and 7 bases, in that order; junction bases with no gene match: 8. Germline values: CDR1 LNHDA, CDR2 SQIVND (reference sequence). The CDR3 sequence is 16 residues long. In nucleotides, the CDR3 is TGTGCCAGTAGTATCGTGGGGCGGGACAGGGGGAACATTCAGTACTTC. Encoded protein: CASSIVGRDRGNIQYF.

V gene TRBV7-8 combines with J gene TRBJ2-7; D is unclear. The CDR3 length is 13 residues. V lost 6 bases to trimming and J lost 3 bases, with 12 bases between them. Germline assignment: CDR1 SGHVS and CDR2 FQNEAQ. This CDR3 reads CASSREVGYEQYF. The CDR3 bases are TGTGCCAGCAGTCGAGAGGTTGGCTACGAGCAGTACTTC.

The chain links TRBV30 to TRBJ1-1; D is unclear. The length of the CDR3 is 13 residues. CDR1 GTSNPN and CDR2 SVGIG come from the germline V gene (reference sequence). The germline V and J ends were trimmed by 3 bases and 4 bases, with 12 bases remaining between them. The CDR3 bases are TGTGCCTGGAGCCCCCAACCGGGCACTGAAGCTTTCTTT. Its protein is CAWSPQPGTEAFF.

The genes are TRBV27 and TRBJ2-1, with TRBD2 matching 13 bases. Per the germline V gene, CDR1 is MNHEY and CDR2 is SMNVEV (reference sequence). Trimming took 6 bases from V and 3 from J; bases not matched to a gene: 5. The CDR3 spans 16 residues. The CDR3 coding sequence is TGTGCCAGCAGCGAGGGACTAGCGGGATACTACAATGAGCAGTTCTTC. The encoded protein is CASSEGLAGYYNEQFF.

The CDR3 loop is CASSPRGTGSGELFF. In DNA, the CDR3 is TGTGCCAGCAGCCCGAGGGGGACAGGGTCCGGGGAGCTGTTTTTT. The chain links TRBV11-3 to TRBJ2-2, with 9 bases fitting TRBD1. This CDR3 is 15 amino acids long. V trimming: 5 bases; J trimming: 6 bases; junction bases outside the gene matches: 7. Germline CDR1 is SGHNT and CDR2 is YENEEA.

V gene TRBV4-1 combines with J gene TRBJ2-2; 9 nucleotides line up with TRBD1. Germline V CDR1 and CDR2: MGHRA, YSYEKL. The CDR3 runs 17 residues. V shed 4 bases and J 0 bases; nucleotides not matched to a gene: 6. CDR3 protein: CASSPIGDRANTGELFF. CDR3 nucleotides: TGCGCCAGCAGCCCGATAGGGGACAGGGCGAACACCGGGGAGCTGTTTTTT.

The chain employs TRBV27 and TRBJ2-3; possible D gene TRBD2, 5 bases. From germline, CDR1 is MNHEY and CDR2 SMNVEV (reference sequence). The CDR3 extends over 17 amino acids. V was trimmed by 7 bases and J by 2 bases, leaving 22 bases between them. CDR3 loop: CASNPTPTTTNTDTQYF. In nucleotides, the CDR3 is TGTGCCAGCAATCCGACTCCTACCACGACTAACACAGATACGCAGTATTTT.

This chain links TRBV15 with TRBJ2-7; 8 positions match TRBD1. V lost 6 bases to trimming and J lost 1 base; unmatched junction nucleotides: 11. This CDR3 is 16 amino acids long. Per the germline V gene, CDR1 is LNHNV and CDR2 is YYDKDF (reference sequence). CDR3: CATRRIAGGASYEQYF. The DNA of the CDR3 is TGTGCCACCAGGCGAATCGCAGGGGGCGCGTCCTACGAGCAGTACTTC.

The chain uses TRBV7-9 and TRBJ2-1; 11 positions agree with TRBD2. This CDR3 is 16 amino acids long. The V segment lost 5 bases and the J segment 4 bases; nucleotides outside the gene matches: 7. Germline CDR1 reads SEHNR; CDR2 reads FQNEAQ (reference sequence). CDR3 sequence: CASSNGGLAVYNEQFF. CDR3 nucleotide sequence: TGTGCCAGCAGCAATGGGGGACTAGCGGTATACAATGAGCAGTTCTTC.

The chain couples TRBV28 to TRBJ2-7, with D possibly matching TRBD2 (6 bases). The V end was cut by 5 bases, the J end by 2 bases, with 19 bases between. CDR3 size: 16 residues. Germline assignment: CDR1 MDHEN and CDR2 SYDVKM. The CDR3 DNA reads as TGTGCCAGCAGTCCGGAGGGATCGACACTTACCTACGAGCAGTACTTC. Translating it yields CASSPEGSTLTYEQYF.

The chain uses TRBV7-8 and TRBJ1-2; TRBD1 aligns across 7 bases. The CDR3 totals 16 residues. The J segment lost 4 bases and the V segment lost 1 base, leaving 9 bases of the junction unmatched. The V gene's germline CDR1 is SGHVS and CDR2 FQNEAQ. The CDR3 protein is CASSLGDGTAGYGYTF. CDR3 coding DNA: TGTGCCAGCAGCTTAGGAGACGGGACAGCGGGCTATGGCTACACCTTC.

CDR3 in amino acids: CASSLAAKDTGELFF. The CDR3 region has the DNA TGTGCCAGCAGCTTAGCCGCGAAGGACACCGGGGAGCTGTTTTTT. V gene TRBV5-6 combines with J gene TRBJ2-2; D is unresolved. Trimming left V 2 bases short and J 3 bases short, with 11 bases between. There are 15 residues in the CDR3. Germline V gene sequence: CDR1 SGHDT, CDR2 YYEEEE. Full variable domain (rest looked up from reference TRBV5-6 and TRBJ2-2): DAGVTQSPTHLIKTRGQQVTLRCSPKSGHDTVSWYQQALGQGPQFIFQYYEEEERQRGNFPDRFSGHQFPNYSSELNVNALLLGDSALYLCASSLAAKDTGELFFGEGSRLTVL.